Below, 10 T cell receptor beta chains from the same sample are listed, as sequenced in a study of OX40 agonist ivuxolimab in advanced cancers. The repertoire was sequenced with immunoSEQ multiplex PCR; TCRdb's copy has only in-frame clones and lacks some. The data hold 96,000 or so clones, with 90% observed a single time. This specimen consisted of CD4+ or CD8+ T cells sorted from blood, obtained in a trial of the OX40 agonist ivuxolimab. All receptors derive from an adult with an advanced solid tumor such as melanoma, head and neck, liver or kidney cancer.

The rearrangement links TRBV4-1 to TRBJ2-1; a weak D match, TRBD1 (6 bases). Trimming removed 6 bases from V and 4 bases from J, with 16 bases in between. CDR1 and CDR2 from the germline V gene are MGHRA and YSYEKL. The CDR3 totals 15 residues. CDR3 bases: TGCGCCAGCAGGGCTCCCGGACAGAGTTACAATGAGCAGTTCTTC. This gives the protein CASRAPGQSYNEQFF.

This clone has more than one count but fewer than ten. The chain uses TRBV7-9 and TRBJ2-7; the D gene is possibly TRBD1 (5 bases). There are 14 residues in the CDR3. V lost 8 bases and J 2 bases, leaving 16 bases between the germline ends. CDR1 is SEHNR, CDR2 FQNEAQ, per germline (reference sequence). The CDR3 sequence: CASVGRQDAYEQYF. In DNA, the CDR3 is TGTGCCAGCGTGGGGCGGCAGGACGCCTACGAGCAGTACTTC.

This clone was seen only once. This sequence joins TRBV12-5 and TRBJ1-4; D may be TRBD1 (5 bases). The germline V and J ends were trimmed by 7 bases and 4 bases, with 16 bases remaining between them. The CDR3 is 15 amino acids. Germline V lookup: CDR1 LGHNT, CDR2 FRNRAP. CDR3 sequence reads: CASAPWGGGNEKLFF. In nucleotides, the CDR3 is TGTGCTAGTGCCCCCTGGGGTGGGGGTAATGAAAAACTGTTTTTT.

The chain combines TRBV9 with TRBJ2-1, with D possibly TRBD1 on 5 matching bases. The CDR3 is made up of 16 amino acids. Trimming took off 0 bases at V and 2 bases at J, with 12 bases between the two ends. Germline CDR1 reads SGDLS; CDR2 reads YYNGEE. The CDR3: CASSVGDRVTYNEQFF. The CDR3 region has the DNA TGTGCCAGCAGCGTAGGAGACAGAGTCACCTACAATGAGCAGTTCTTC. Filled out from reference TRBV9 and TRBJ2-1, the complete variable domain reads DSGVTQTPKHLITATGQRVTLRCSPRSGDLSVYWYQQSLDQGLQFLIQYYNGEERAKGNILERFSAQQFPDLHSELNLSSLELGDSALYFCASSVGDRVTYNEQFFGPGTRLTVL.

The chain uses TRBV5-4 and TRBJ2-3, with 7 bases identical to TRBD2. From germline, CDR1 is SGHNT and CDR2 YYREEE (reference sequence). Trimming removed 3 bases from V and 3 bases from J; junction bases left unmatched: 4. The CDR3 runs 14 residues. The CDR3 region is CASSSGGSTDTQYF. The CDR3, as DNA: TGTGCCAGCAGCTCGGGCGGGAGTACAGATACGCAGTATTTT.

V usage is TRBV30 and J usage is TRBJ2-7; a weak D match, TRBD1 (6 bases). The CDR3 is 12 residues long. With 0 bases removed from V and 6 bases from J, the gap between germline ends came to 9 bases. Germline V gene lookup returns CDR1 GTSNPN and CDR2 SVGIG (reference sequence). The CDR3 sequence is CAWSVQGSEQYF. CDR3 in DNA: TGTGCCTGGAGTGTACAGGGTTCCGAGCAGTACTTC.

The gene calls are TRBV4-3 and TRBJ2-3; possibly TRBD2 for D (6 bases). The CDR3 spans 15 residues. Trimming removed 1 base from V and 9 bases from J, with 17 bases in between. From germline, CDR1 is LGHNA and CDR2 YSLEER. This CDR3 is CASSQGAGEAGTQYF. In DNA form, the CDR3 reads TGCGCCAGCAGCCAAGGAGCCGGGGAGGCAGGGACGCAGTATTTT.

The chain joins TRBV27 to TRBJ1-1; 7 nucleotides agree with TRBD1. After removal of 0 bases from V and 0 bases from J, the junction contained 1 base not matched to a gene. The germline gives CDR1 MNHEY, CDR2 SMNVEV (reference sequence). The CDR3 has 15 residues. In DNA form, the CDR3 reads TGTGCCAGCAGTTTATCGGGACAGTTGAACACTGAAGCTTTCTTT. Protein sequence: CASSLSGQLNTEAFF.

This sequence joins TRBV19 and TRBJ2-7; D uncertain. The V gene lost 4 bases and the J gene lost 1 base, with 8 bases spanning the gap. The germline gives CDR1 LNHDA, CDR2 SQIVND (reference sequence). This CDR3 is built from 13 residues. The CDR3 here is CASSNGVSYEQYF. CDR3 in DNA: TGTGCCAGTAGTAACGGAGTTTCCTACGAGCAGTACTTC. Full variable domain (missing parts from reference TRBV19 and TRBJ2-7): DGGITQSPKYLFRKEGQNVTLSCEQNLNHDAMYWYRQDPGQGLRLIYYSQIVNDFQKGDIAEGYSVSREKKESFPLTVTSAQKNPTAFYLCASSNGVSYEQYFGPGTRLTVT.

This clone occurred once. The chain is built from TRBV28 and TRBJ2-1, with no clear D. Germline V gene data show CDR1 as MDHEN and CDR2 as SYDVKM. The CDR3 loop spans 12 amino acids. V gave up 5 bases and J gave up 3 bases, with 5 bases separating them. DNA for the CDR3: TGTGCCAGCAGTGCAGACTACAATGAGCAGTTCTTC. Translating gives CASSADYNEQFF.